This T cell receptor (beta chain) was sequenced in a study of OX40 agonist ivuxolimab in advanced cancers. Study-wide results and caveats: Some of the nonresponding patients also showed low levels of normalized T-cell clonal expansion.

Profiling relied on immunoSEQ multiplex PCR, and the TCRdb table lists in-frame clones only, not all of them. The sample shows around 76,000 clones, about 85% of them seen only once. V lost 5 bases to trimming and J lost 7 bases, with 15 bases between them. Germline V gives CDR1 MNHEY, CDR2 SVGAGI. CDR3 length: 14 residues. As for this clone: Its specificity is not known.

This specimen consisted of CD4+ or CD8+ T cells sorted from blood, obtained in a trial of the OX40 agonist ivuxolimab. This TCR was recovered from an adult with an advanced solid tumor such as melanoma, head and neck, liver or kidney cancer. The chain employs TRBV6-5 and TRBJ1-5; D uncertain. In DNA form, the CDR3 reads TGTGCCAGCAGTGAATACCAGGTTGGGCAGCCCCAGCATTTT. This codes for CASSEYQVGQPQHF.